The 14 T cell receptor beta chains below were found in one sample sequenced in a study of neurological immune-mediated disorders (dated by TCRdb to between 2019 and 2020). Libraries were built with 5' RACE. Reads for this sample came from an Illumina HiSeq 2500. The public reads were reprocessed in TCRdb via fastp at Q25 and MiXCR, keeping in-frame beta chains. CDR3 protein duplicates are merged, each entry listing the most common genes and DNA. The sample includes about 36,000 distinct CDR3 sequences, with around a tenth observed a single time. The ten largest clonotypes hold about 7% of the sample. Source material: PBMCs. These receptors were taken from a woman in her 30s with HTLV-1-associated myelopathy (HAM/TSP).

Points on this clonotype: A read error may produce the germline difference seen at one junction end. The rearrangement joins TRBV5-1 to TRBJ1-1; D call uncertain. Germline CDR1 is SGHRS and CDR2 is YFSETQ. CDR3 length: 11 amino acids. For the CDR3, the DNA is TGCGCCATCAGCGCGTACAGTGAAGCTTTCTTT. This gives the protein CAISAYSEAFF. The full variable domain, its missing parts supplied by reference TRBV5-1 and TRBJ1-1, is KAGVTQTPRYLIKTRGQQVTLSCSPISGHRSVSWYQQTPGQGLQFLFEYFSETQRNKGNFPGRFSGRQFSNSRSEMNVSTLELGDSALYLCAISAYSEAFFGQGTRLTVV.

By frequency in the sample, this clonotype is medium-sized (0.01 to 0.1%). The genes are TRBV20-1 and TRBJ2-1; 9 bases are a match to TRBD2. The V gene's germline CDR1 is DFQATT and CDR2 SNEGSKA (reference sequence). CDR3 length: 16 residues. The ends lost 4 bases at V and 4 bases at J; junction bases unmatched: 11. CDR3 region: CSATLVAGDRYNEQFF. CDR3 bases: TGCAGTGCTACACTAGTAGCGGGGGATAGGTACAATGAGCAGTTCTTC.

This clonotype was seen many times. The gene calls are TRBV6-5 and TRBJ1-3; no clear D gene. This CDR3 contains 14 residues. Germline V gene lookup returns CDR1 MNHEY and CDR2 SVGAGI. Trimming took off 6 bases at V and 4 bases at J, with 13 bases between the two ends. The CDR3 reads CASSVRAGGNTIYF. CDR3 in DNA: TGTGCCAGCAGCGTCCGCGCGGGAGGAAACACCATATATTTT.

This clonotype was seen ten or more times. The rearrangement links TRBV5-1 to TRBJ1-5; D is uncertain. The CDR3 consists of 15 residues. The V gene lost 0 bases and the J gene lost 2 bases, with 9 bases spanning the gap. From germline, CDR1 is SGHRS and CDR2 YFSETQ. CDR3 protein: CASSLEGIGNQPQHF. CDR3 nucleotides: TGCGCCAGCAGCTTGGAAGGTATTGGCAATCAGCCCCAGCATTTT.

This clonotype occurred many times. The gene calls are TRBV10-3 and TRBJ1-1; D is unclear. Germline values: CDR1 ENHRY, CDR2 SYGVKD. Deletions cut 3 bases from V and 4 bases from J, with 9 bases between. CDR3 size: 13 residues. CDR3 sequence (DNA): TGTGCCATCAGTGAAATGAGGGCCACTGAAGCTTTCTTT. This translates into CAISEMRATEAFF.

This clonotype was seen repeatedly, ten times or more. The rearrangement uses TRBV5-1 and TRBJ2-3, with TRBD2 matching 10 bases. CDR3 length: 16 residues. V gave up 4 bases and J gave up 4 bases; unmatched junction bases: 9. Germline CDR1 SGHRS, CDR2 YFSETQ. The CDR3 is CASSVRKAGGPDTQYF. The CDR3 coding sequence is TGCGCCAGCAGCGTTAGAAAAGCGGGGGGGCCAGATACGCAGTATTTT.

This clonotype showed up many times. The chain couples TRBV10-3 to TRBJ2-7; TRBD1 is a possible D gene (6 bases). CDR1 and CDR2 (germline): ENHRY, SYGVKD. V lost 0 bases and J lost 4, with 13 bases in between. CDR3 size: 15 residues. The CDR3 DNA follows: TGTGCCATCAGTGAGTCGGGGGCAGGGTTTTACGAGCAGTACTTC. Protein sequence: CAISESGAGFYEQYF.

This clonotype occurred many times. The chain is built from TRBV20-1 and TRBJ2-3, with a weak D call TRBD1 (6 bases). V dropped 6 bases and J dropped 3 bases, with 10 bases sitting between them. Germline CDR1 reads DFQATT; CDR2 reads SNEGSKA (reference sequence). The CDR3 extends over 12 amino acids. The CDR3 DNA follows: TGCAGTGCCCCACAGGGAACAGATACGCAGTATTTT. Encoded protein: CSAPQGTDTQYF.

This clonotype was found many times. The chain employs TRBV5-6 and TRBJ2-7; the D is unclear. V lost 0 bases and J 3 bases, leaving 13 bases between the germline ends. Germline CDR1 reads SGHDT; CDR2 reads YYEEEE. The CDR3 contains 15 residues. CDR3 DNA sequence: TGTGCCAGCAGCTTGGTCGGTTCCGGTTTCTACGAGCAGTACTTC. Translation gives CASSLVGSGFYEQYF.

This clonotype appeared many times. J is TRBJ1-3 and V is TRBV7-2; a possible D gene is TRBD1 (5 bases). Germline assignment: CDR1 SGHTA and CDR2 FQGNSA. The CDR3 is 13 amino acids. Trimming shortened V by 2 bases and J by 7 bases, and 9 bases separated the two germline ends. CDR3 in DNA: TGTGCCAGCAGCTTAAGGCGGGGGAACACCATATATTTT. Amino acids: CASSLRRGNTIYF.

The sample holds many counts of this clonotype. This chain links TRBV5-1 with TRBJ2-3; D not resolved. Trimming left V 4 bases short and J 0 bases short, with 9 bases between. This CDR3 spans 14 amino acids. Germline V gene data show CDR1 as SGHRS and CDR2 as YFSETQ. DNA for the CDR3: TGCGCCAGCAGCCCTACCACTAGCACAGATACGCAGTATTTT. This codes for CASSPTTSTDTQYF.

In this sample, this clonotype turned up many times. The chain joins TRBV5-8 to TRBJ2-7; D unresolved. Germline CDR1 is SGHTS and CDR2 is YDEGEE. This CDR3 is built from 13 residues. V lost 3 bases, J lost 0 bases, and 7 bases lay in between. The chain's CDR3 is CASSWGISYEQYF. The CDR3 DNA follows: TGTGCCAGCAGCTGGGGTATCTCCTACGAGCAGTACTTC. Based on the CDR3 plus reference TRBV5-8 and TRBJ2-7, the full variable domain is EAGVTQSPTHLIKTRGQQATLRCSPISGHTSVYWYQQALGLGLQFLLWYDEGEERNRGNFPPRFSGRQFPNYSSELNVNALELEDSALYLCASSWGISYEQYFGPGTRLTVT.

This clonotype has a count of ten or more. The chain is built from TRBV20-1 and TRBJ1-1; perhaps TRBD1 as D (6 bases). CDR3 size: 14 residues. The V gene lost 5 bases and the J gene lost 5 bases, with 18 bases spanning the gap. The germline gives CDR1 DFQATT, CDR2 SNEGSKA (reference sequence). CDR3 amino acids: CSAAGGRGRTEAFF. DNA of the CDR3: TGCAGTGCTGCCGGCGGTCGGGGGCGAACTGAAGCTTTCTTT.

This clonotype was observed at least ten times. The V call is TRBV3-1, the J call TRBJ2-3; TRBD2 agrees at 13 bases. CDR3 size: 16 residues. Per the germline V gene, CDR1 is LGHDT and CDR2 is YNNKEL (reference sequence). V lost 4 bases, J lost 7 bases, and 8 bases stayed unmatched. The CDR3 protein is CASSPSLAGGQNTQYF. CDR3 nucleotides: TGTGCCAGCAGCCCATCACTAGCGGGGGGGCAAAATACGCAGTATTTT.